Listed below are T cell receptor beta chains from one sample, sequenced in a study of regulatory T cells in long-lasting Graves disease. TCRdb called the multiplex PCR reads again in MiXCR, with one record for every CDR3 protein. The table lists about 530,000 distinct CDR3 sequences, 15% to 20% of them singletons, with 25% in the top ten. A further study also used this sample, focusing on T cells in Graves' hyperthyroidism and ophthalmopathy.

Source: peripheral blood mononuclear cells (PBMCs), taken at new diagnosis, from a patient treated with antithyroid drugs. These receptor sequences come from a woman aged 35-65 years with Graves disease. Each CDR3 is given with its conserved first and last residue. The D gene is left open where the match is weak. Only part of the rows carry a size: once, few, many, or a class if the clone is expanded.

j_call clone_size d_call v_call cdr3_aa cdr3_nt
TRBJ1-5 many TRBD1 TRBV12-3/TRBV12-4 CASSPTGNQPQHF TGTGCCAGCAGCCCGACAGGGAACCAGCCCCAGCATTTT
TRBJ2-7 many . TRBV27 CASSFKGQRTYEQYF TGTGCCAGCAGTTTTAAAGGCCAGAGAACCTACGAGCAGTACTTC
TRBJ1-1 many . TRBV7-9 CASTNVGVNTEAFF TGTGCCAGCACCAACGTGGGGGTGAACACTGAAGCTTTCTTT
TRBJ1-1 many . TRBV12-3/TRBV12-4 CASSRDRAFF TGTGCCAGCAGTCGCGACAGAGCTTTCTTT
TRBJ1-2 . . TRBV6-2/TRBV6-3 CASRPRGMNYGYTF TGTGCCAGCAGGCCCCGGGGAATGAACTATGGCTACACCTTC
TRBJ1-1 many . TRBV28 CASRTRKDSQLEAFF TGTGCCAGCAGGACCCGGAAGGACTCCCAACTCGAAGCTTTCTTT
TRBJ1-4 few TRBD1 TRBV6-1 CASRDRDRGGEKLFF TGTGCCAGCAGGGATCGGGACAGGGGCGGAGAAAAACTGTTTTTT
TRBJ1-6 many . TRBV6-1 CASRDDSVINSPLHF TGTGCCAGCAGGGACGACAGCGTGATAAATTCACCCCTCCACTTT
TRBJ2-7 many TRBD1 TRBV15 CATSRVGGTGGSEQYF TGTGCCACCAGCAGAGTTGGCGGGACAGGGGGTAGCGAGCAGTACTTC
TRBJ2-7 once . TRBV20-1 CSASMAGESYEQYF TGCAGTGCTAGTATGGCAGGGGAATCGTACGAGCAGTACTTC
TRBJ1-2 few TRBD1 TRBV5-1 CASTIDRGTNYGYTF TGCGCCAGCACCATCGACAGGGGTACTAACTATGGCTACACCTTC
TRBJ1-6 . . TRBV29-1 CSVGDSYNSPLHF TGCAGCGTTGGGGACTCCTATAATTCACCCCTCCACTTT
TRBJ2-1 many TRBD1 TRBV12-3/TRBV12-4 CASSPPTGDFSYNEQFF TGTGCCAGCAGTCCTCCTACAGGGGATTTCTCCTACAATGAGCAGTTCTTC
TRBJ2-7 . TRBD1 TRBV19 CASSRQGPEYEQYF TGTGCCAGTAGTAGACAGGGTCCTGAGTACGAGCAGTACTTC
TRBJ2-1 many . TRBV5-6 CASSSQPAVSYNEQFF TGTGCCAGCAGCTCGCAACCAGCGGTCTCCTACAATGAGCAGTTCTTC
TRBJ2-5 . . TRBV19 CASRLTGRTETQYF TGTGCCAGTAGGCTGACAGGACGAACAGAGACCCAGTACTTC